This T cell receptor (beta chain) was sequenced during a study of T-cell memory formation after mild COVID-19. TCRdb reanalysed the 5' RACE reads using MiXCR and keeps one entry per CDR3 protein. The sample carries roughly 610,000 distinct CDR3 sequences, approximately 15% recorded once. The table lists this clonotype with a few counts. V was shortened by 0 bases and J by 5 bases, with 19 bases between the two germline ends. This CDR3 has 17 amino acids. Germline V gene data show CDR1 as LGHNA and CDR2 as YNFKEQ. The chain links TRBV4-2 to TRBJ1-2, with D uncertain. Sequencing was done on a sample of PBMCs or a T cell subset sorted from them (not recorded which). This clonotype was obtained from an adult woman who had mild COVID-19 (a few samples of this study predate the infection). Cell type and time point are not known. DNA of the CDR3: TGTGCCAGCAGCCAAGATCTTGTTGTTGGGCAGAAATATGGCTACACCTTC. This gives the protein CASSQDLVVGQKYGYTF.